This is a list of T cell receptor beta chains from one sample in a study of T-cell reconstitution after alpha-beta-depleted transplantation in children. TCRdb recomputed calls from the PCR reads with MiXCR, one row per CDR3 protein. Among around 300,000 distinct CDR3 sequences listed, around 25% were seen once. This sample comprised PBMCs, mostly from graft donor cells, obtained 180 days after TCRalphabeta/CD19-depleted stem cell transplant. The receptors come from a male patient between 5 and 17 years old who had a stem cell transplant for acute lymphoblastic leukemia, so the T cells may come from the graft donor. The CDR3 runs from the conserved cysteine through the conserved F or W. A D gene is named only where the DNA matches it firmly. Not every row has a clone size; where given, it reads once, few, many or a size class.

V gene,clone size,J gene,D gene,CDR3 protein,CDR3 DNA
TRBV7-8,few,TRBJ1-3,TRBD1,CASSLGTGTINTIYF,TGTGCCAGCAGCTTAGGGACAGGGACGATCAACACCATATATTTT
TRBV11-3,once,TRBJ2-5,NA,CASSLTRRGAGETQYF,TGTGCCAGCAGCTTAACTCGCCGGGGAGCCGGGGAGACCCAGTACTTC
TRBV13,NA,TRBJ1-1,NA,CASSYWGVGNTEAFF,TGTGCCAGCAGCTATTGGGGCGTTGGGAACACTGAAGCTTTCTTT
TRBV24-1,few,TRBJ2-1,NA,CATSGLTNEQFF,TGTGCCACCAGTGGACTAACCAATGAGCAGTTCTTC
TRBV11-1,many,TRBJ2-7,NA,CASSWGPLYEQYF,TGTGCCAGCAGCTGGGGACCTCTCTACGAGCAGTACTTC
TRBV6-1,NA,TRBJ2-1,NA,CASSPISSSYNEQFF,TGTGCCAGCAGTCCTATTTCTAGCTCCTACAATGAGCAGTTCTTC
TRBV4-1,NA,TRBJ2-3,TRBD2,CASSHGLAGSVSADTQYF,TGCGCCAGCAGCCACGGACTAGCGGGATCGGTTTCTGCAGATACGCAGTATTTT
TRBV5-1,NA,TRBJ2-3,NA,CASSLIGQGGGPDTQYF,TGCGCCAGCAGCTTGATAGGGCAGGGAGGGGGCCCAGATACGCAGTATTTT
TRBV5-1,NA,TRBJ2-2,NA,CASTEVPTGELFF,TGCGCCAGCACCGAGGTCCCTACCGGGGAGCTGTTTTTT
TRBV9,NA,TRBJ2-1,TRBD2,CASSSLAGVHNEQFF,TGTGCCAGCAGCTCGCTAGCGGGAGTTCACAATGAGCAGTTCTTC
TRBV12-3/TRBV12-4,NA,TRBJ1-1,TRBD1,CASSLLAGGYVLNAEAFF,TGTGCCAGCAGTTTACTCGCAGGGGGCTACGTTTTGAACGCTGAAGCTTTCTTT
TRBV12-3/TRBV12-4,few,TRBJ2-7,NA,CASSPLWGASYEQYF,TGTGCCAGCAGTCCTCTCTGGGGGGCGTCCTACGAGCAGTACTTC
TRBV12-3/TRBV12-4,few,TRBJ2-7,NA,CASSFRNSYEQYF,TGTGCCAGCAGTTTCCGGAACTCCTACGAGCAGTACTTC
TRBV5-5,few,TRBJ2-7,NA,CASSLYGQPYEQYF,TGTGCCAGCAGCTTGTATGGACAGCCCTACGAGCAGTACTTC
TRBV20-1,few,TRBJ2-3,TRBD2,CSAPNGGRITDTQYF,TGCAGTGCCCCGAATGGCGGGAGAATCACAGATACGCAGTATTTT
TRBV5-5,NA,TRBJ1-5,TRBD1,CASSSTGFVGNQPQHF,TGTGCCAGCAGTTCGACAGGGTTTGTTGGCAATCAGCCCCAGCATTTT
TRBV5-1,few,TRBJ1-1,NA,CASSLAGPTQRNTEAFF,TGCGCCAGCAGCTTGGCGGGACCCACCCAGAGGAACACTGAAGCTTTCTTT
TRBV11-3,few,TRBJ2-7,NA,CASSFGHRPSYEQYF,TGTGCCAGCAGCTTCGGACACCGACCTTCCTACGAGCAGTACTTC
TRBV5-1,few,TRBJ2-7,NA,CASSLAGSDEQYF,TGTGCCAGCAGTTTAGCCGGGAGCGACGAGCAGTACTTC
TRBV5-1,many,TRBJ2-1,TRBD2,CASSLATSSLTEQFF,TGCGCCAGCAGCTTGGCGACTAGCTCTCTCACTGAGCAGTTCTTC
TRBV24-1,few,TRBJ1-5,NA,CATSAVDYQPQHF,TGTGCCACCAGTGCGGTCGACTATCAGCCCCAGCATTTT
TRBV29-1,NA,TRBJ1-2,NA,CSVERQDEGYTF,TGCAGCGTTGAACGGCAGGATGAGGGCTACACCTTC
TRBV7-9,NA,TRBJ2-7,TRBD2,CASVAGLTGEQYF,TGTGCCAGCGTAGCGGGTCTCACAGGCGAGCAGTACTTC
TRBV30,few,TRBJ2-3,NA,CAWSPRGSRYF,TGTGCCTGGAGCCCCAGGGGCAGTCGGTATTTT
TRBV20-1,few,TRBJ2-1,NA,CSVERPPREQFF,TGCAGTGTGGAGCGGCCGCCCAGGGAGCAGTTCTTC
TRBV12-3/TRBV12-4,NA,TRBJ2-7,NA,CASSPDRDPSDEQYF,TGTGCCAGCAGTCCCGACCGGGACCCGAGCGACGAGCAGTACTTC
TRBV4-1,NA,TRBJ2-1,TRBD1,CASSNGQADYGGEQFF,TGCGCCAGCAGCAACGGACAGGCCGACTACGGAGGCGAGCAGTTCTTC
TRBV7-3,NA,TRBJ1-2,NA,CASSTGGMRDGYTF,TGTGCCAGCAGCACCGGGGGGATGAGGGACGGCTACACCTTC
TRBV12-5,few,TRBJ2-5,NA,CASGLGWGSETQYF,TGTGCTAGTGGTTTGGGTTGGGGATCGGAGACCCAGTACTTC
TRBV9,NA,TRBJ1-2,NA,CASSVGPLVQLPWNYGYTF,TGTGCCAGCAGCGTAGGCCCGCTAGTACAGCTGCCTTGGAACTATGGCTACACCTTC
TRBV10-2,many,TRBJ2-7,NA,CASSEAGPPYEQYF,TGCGCCAGCAGTGAGGCGGGCCCACCCTACGAGCAGTACTTC
TRBV12-3/TRBV12-4,NA,TRBJ1-2,TRBD1,CASSRTGGKYGYTF,TGTGCCAGCAGTAGGACAGGGGGGAAATATGGCTACACCTTC
TRBV27,few,TRBJ2-7,NA,CASSLGHLYEQYF,TGTGCCAGTAGCCTGGGACACCTCTACGAGCAGTACTTC
TRBV25-1,NA,TRBJ2-3,TRBD2,CASSEIKKVAGGSTDTQYF,TGTGCCAGCAGTGAGATCAAGAAGGTAGCGGGAGGGAGCACAGATACGCAGTATTTT
TRBV12-5,NA,TRBJ2-2,NA,CASGLVTGVAGELFF,TGTGCTAGTGGTTTGGTGACGGGGGTAGCCGGGGAGCTGTTTTTT
TRBV9,NA,TRBJ1-2,TRBD1,CASSVRRTGLDGYTF,TGTGCCAGCAGCGTACGGAGGACAGGGCTGGATGGCTACACCTTC
TRBV5-1,few,TRBJ2-1,TRBD2,CASSLGLAGFYNEQFF,TGCGCCAGCAGCTTGGGGCTAGCGGGATTCTACAATGAGCAGTTCTTC
TRBV5-6,few,TRBJ2-2,NA,CASSLATGATGELFF,TGTGCCAGCAGCTTGGCCACGGGGGCAACCGGGGAGCTGTTTTTT
TRBV20-1,NA,TRBJ2-3,NA,CTTRGNTQYF,TGCACGACCCGCGGAAATACGCAGTATTTT
TRBV10-3,few,TRBJ2-7,TRBD1,CAIRDRVNYEQYF,TGTGCCATCAGAGACAGGGTCAACTACGAGCAGTACTTC
TRBV13,NA,TRBJ2-7,NA,CASSLGALPLAESSYEQYF,TGTGCCAGCAGCTTAGGTGCCCTGCCGTTAGCGGAGAGCTCCTACGAGCAGTACTTC
TRBV5-1,NA,TRBJ2-7,NA,CASSLGFSSYEQYF,TGCGCCAGCAGCTTGGGTTTCAGCTCCTACGAGCAGTACTTC